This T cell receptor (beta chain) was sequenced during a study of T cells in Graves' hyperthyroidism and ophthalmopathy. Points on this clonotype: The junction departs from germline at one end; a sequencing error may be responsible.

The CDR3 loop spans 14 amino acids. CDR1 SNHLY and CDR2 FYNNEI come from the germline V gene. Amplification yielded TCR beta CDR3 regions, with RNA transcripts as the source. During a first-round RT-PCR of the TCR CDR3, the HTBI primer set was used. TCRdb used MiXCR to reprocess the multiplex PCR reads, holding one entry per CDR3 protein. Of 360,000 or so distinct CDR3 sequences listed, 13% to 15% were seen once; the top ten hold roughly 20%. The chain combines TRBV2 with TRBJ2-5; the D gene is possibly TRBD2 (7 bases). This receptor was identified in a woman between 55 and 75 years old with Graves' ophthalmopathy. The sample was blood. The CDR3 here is CANSDFGGLETQYF. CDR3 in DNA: TGTGCCAACAGTGATTTCGGGGGGCTGGAGACCCAGTACTTC.